This T cell receptor beta chain was retrieved from a study of T-cell memory formation after mild COVID-19. General observations from the study: There was a balanced CD4/CD8 profile in clones contracting day 15 to 85, and later expanders leaned CD4+.

Looked up from germline, CDR1 is SQVTM and CDR2 is ANQGSEA. The CDR3 is 12 residues long. TCRdb redid the calling of the 5' RACE reads with MiXCR, one entry per CDR3 protein. The profile shows fewer than 110,000 distinct CDR3 sequences, over 13% of them singletons. Details on this clonotype: Its antigen is unidentified. A much larger clonotype is one base distant, so this may be a read error.

Sequencing was carried out using PBMCs or a T cell subset sorted from them (not recorded which). The chain uses TRBV29-1 and TRBJ2-7; 7 nucleotides align to TRBD1. The clonotype comes from a man in his late teens or twenties who had mild COVID-19 (a few samples of this study predate the infection). Cell type and time point are not known. DNA of the CDR3: TGCAGAGTTGAAGATGACAGGGTTGAGCAGTACTTC. This sequence encodes CRVEDDRVEQYF.